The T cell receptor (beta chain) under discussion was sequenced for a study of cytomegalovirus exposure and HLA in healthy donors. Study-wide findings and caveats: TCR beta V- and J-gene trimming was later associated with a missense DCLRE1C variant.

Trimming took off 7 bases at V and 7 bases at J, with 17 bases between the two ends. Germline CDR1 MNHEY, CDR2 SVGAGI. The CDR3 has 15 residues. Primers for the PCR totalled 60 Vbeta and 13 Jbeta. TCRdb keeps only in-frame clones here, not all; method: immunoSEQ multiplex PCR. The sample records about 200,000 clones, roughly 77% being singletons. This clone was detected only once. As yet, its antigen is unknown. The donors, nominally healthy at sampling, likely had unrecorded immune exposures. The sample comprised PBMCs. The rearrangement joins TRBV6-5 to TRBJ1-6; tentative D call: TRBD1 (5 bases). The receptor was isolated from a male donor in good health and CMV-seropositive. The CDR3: CASTLSGAGNSPLHF. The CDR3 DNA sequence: TGTGCCAGCACCCTGTCTGGGGCTGGAAATTCACCCCTCCACTTT.